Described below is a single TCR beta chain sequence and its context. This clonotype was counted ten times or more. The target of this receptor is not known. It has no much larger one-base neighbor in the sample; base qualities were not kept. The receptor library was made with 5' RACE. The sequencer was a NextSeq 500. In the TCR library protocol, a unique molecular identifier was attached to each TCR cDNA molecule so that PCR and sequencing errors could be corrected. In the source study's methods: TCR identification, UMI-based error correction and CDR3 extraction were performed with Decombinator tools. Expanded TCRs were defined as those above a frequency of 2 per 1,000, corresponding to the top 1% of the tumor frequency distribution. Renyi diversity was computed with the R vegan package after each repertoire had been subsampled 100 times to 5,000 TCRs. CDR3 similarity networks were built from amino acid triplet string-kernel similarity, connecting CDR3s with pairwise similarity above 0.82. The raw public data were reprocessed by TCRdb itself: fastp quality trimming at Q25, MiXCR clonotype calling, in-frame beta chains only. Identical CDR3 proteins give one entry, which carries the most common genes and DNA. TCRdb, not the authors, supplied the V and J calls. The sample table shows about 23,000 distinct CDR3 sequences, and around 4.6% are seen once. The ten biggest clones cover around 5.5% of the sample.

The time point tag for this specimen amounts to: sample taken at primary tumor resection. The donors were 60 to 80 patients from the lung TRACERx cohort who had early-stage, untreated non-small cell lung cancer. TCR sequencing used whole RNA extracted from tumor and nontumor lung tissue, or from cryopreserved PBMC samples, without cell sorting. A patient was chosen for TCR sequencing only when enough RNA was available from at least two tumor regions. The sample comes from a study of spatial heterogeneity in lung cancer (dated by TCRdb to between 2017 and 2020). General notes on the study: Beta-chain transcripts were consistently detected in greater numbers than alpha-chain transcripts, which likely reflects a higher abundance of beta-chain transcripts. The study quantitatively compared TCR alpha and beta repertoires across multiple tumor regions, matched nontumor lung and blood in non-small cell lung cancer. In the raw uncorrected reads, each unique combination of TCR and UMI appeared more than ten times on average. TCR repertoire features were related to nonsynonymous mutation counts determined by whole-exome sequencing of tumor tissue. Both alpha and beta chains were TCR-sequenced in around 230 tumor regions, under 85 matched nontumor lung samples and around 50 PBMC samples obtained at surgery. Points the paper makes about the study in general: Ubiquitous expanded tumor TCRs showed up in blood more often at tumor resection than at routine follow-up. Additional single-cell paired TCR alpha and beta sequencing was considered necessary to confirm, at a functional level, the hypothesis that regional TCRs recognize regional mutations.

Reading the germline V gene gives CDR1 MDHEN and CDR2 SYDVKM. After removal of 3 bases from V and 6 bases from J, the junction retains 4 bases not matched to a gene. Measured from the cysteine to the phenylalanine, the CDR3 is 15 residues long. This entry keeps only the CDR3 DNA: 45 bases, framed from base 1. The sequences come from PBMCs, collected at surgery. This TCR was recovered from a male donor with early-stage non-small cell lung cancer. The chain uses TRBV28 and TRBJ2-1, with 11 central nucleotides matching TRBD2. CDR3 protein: CASSLPSGRRNEQFF. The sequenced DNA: TGTGCCAGCAGTTTGCCTAGCGGGAGGCGCAATGAGCAGTTCTTC.